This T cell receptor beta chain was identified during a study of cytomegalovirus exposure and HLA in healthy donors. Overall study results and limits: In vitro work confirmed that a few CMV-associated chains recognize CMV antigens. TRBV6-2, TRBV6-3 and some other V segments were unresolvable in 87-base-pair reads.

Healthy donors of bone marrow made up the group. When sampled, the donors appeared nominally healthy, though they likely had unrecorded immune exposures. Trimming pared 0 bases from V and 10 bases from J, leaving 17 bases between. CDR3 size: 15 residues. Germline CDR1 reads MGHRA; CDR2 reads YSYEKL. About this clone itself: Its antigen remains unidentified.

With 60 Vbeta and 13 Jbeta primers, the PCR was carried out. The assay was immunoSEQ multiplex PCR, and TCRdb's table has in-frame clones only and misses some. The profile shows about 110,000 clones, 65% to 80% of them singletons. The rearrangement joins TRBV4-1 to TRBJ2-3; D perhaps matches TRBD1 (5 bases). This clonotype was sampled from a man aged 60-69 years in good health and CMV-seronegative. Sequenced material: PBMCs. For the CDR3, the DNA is TGCGCCAGCAGCCAAGATAGGGCAGGGCAAATACCGCAGTATTTT. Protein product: CASSQDRAGQIPQYF.